This TCR beta chain was profiled in a study of PD-1 blockade in classical Hodgkin lymphoma. Time point denoted: newly diagnosed, previously untreated cHL patient sample. Untreated, newly diagnosed classical Hodgkin lymphoma PBMCs served for comparison. Here immunoSEQ multiplex PCR was the method, and the copy in TCRdb shows in-frame clones only, minus some. The table shows tens of thousands of clones, with approximately 91% occurring only once. The CDR3 has 15 amino acids. Germline trimming cut 5 bases from V and 7 bases from J; bases unmatched to any gene: 4. Germline V gene sequence: CDR1 SNHLY, CDR2 FYNNEI.

Sequenced input: peripheral blood mononuclear cells (PBMCs). J is TRBJ2-1 and V is TRBV2, with 14 bases fitting TRBD2. The receptor was derived from a human donor with classical Hodgkin lymphoma. In DNA, the CDR3 is TGTGCCAGCAGTCAGACTAGCGGGAGGGGGAATGAGCAGTTCTTC. This codes for CASSQTSGRGNEQFF.